The 9 T cell receptor beta chains in this list originate from one sample, sequenced in a study of PD-L1 blockade in urothelial cancer. Time point in this sample: pretreatment peripheral blood. Sequenced by immunoSEQ multiplex PCR; TCRdb stores in-frame clones only, minus some. The table lists 35,000 to 45,000 clones, approximately 91% of them singletons. The sample here was PBMCs, taken around atezolizumab (anti-PD-L1) treatment. These receptors were taken from a woman aged 60-70 years with urothelial cancer.

The chain has TRBV5-4 and TRBJ2-7, with TRBD2 identical over 8 bases. Germline V gene data show CDR1 as SGHNT and CDR2 as YYREEE (reference sequence). The CDR3 runs 14 residues. V was pared by 2 bases and J by 4 bases, with 5 bases of the junction left unmatched. For the CDR3, the DNA is TGTGCCAGCAGCTTCACTCCGGGGGGGTACGAGCAGTACTTC. This gives the protein CASSFTPGGYEQYF.

This clone is a singleton in its sample. V usage is TRBV18 and J usage is TRBJ2-2; 9 positions match TRBD2. This CDR3 is 16 amino acids long. CDR1 is KGHSH, CDR2 LQKENI, per germline. Germline trimming cut 5 bases from V and 6 bases from J; bases unmatched to any gene: 10. CDR3 sequence: CASSISISGSSGELFF. The CDR3 DNA follows: TGTGCCAGCTCAATATCTATTAGCGGGAGTTCCGGGGAGCTGTTTTTT. The full variable domain, with the rest looked up from reference TRBV18 and TRBJ2-2, is NAGVMQNPRHLVRRRGQEARLRCSPMKGHSHVYWYRQLPEEGLKFMVYLQKENIIDESGMPKERFSAEFPKEGPSILRIQQVVRGDSAAYFCASSISISGSSGELFFGEGSRLTVL.

This rearrangement joins TRBV18 to TRBJ2-2, with 12 positions matching TRBD2. Germline trimming cut 5 bases from V and 9 bases from J; bases unmatched to any gene: 4. The CDR3 is 14 amino acids. Per the germline V gene, CDR1 is KGHSH and CDR2 is LQKENI. CDR3 in amino acids: CASSGLAGHRELFF. CDR3 DNA sequence: TGTGCCAGCTCAGGACTAGCGGGGCACCGGGAGCTGTTTTTT.

J is TRBJ2-3 and V is TRBV5-1, with 9 bases aligning to TRBD2. J lost 2 bases, V lost 7 bases, and 8 bases had no gene match. This CDR3 region has 15 residues. Germline loops: CDR1 SGHRS, CDR2 YFSETQ. The CDR3 loop is CASRGQRGVTDTQYF. CDR3 DNA: TGCGCCAGCCGCGGGCAGCGGGGGGTCACAGATACGCAGTATTTT.

In its sample, this clone was seen once. The chain uses TRBV19 and TRBJ2-2; D is perhaps TRBD2 (5 bases). The CDR3 sequence is 13 residues long. V lost 4 bases to trimming and J lost 6 bases, with 9 bases between them. Germline V gene sequence: CDR1 LNHDA, CDR2 SQIVND (reference sequence). As DNA, the CDR3 is TGTGCCAGTAGTAGGGAGCGTTCCGGGGAGCTGTTTTTT. It yields the protein CASSRERSGELFF. Supplemented by reference TRBV19 and TRBJ2-2, the full variable domain reads DGGITQSPKYLFRKEGQNVTLSCEQNLNHDAMYWYRQDPGQGLRLIYYSQIVNDFQKGDIAEGYSVSREKKESFPLTVTSAQKNPTAFYLCASSRERSGELFFGEGSRLTVL.

CDR3 residues: CASSDYGTASNYGYTF. The DNA of the CDR3 is TGTGCCAGCAGCGACTACGGGACAGCGAGTAACTATGGCTACACCTTC. V usage is TRBV9 and J usage is TRBJ1-2, with 7 positions matching TRBD1. The V and J ends lost 3 bases and 1 base, in that order; junction bases with no gene match: 9. Germline V lookup: CDR1 SGDLS, CDR2 YYNGEE. The CDR3 is 16 amino acids.

V and J are TRBV11-2 and TRBJ1-6, with D tentatively TRBD1 (6 bases). Looked up from germline, CDR1 is SGHAT and CDR2 is FQNNGV. This CDR3 is built from 16 residues. Trimming removed 5 bases at V and 10 bases at J, with 21 bases between. In DNA, the CDR3 is TGTGCCAGCAGCATAACTGGCCAGGGGCGAGAATCACCCCTCCACTTT. Protein: CASSITGQGRESPLHF.

V usage is TRBV7-2 and J usage is TRBJ2-1; D not certain. The V gene lost 1 base and the J gene lost 9 bases, with 10 bases spanning the gap. Per germline, CDR1 SGHTA and CDR2 FQGNSA. This CDR3 has 13 residues. The CDR3 loop is CASSLESGFEQFF. In nucleotides, the CDR3 is TGTGCCAGCAGCTTAGAGTCGGGTTTTGAGCAGTTCTTC.

The chain carries TRBV5-1 and TRBJ1-2; 7 nucleotides match TRBD1. The V and J ends lost 0 bases and 14 bases, in that order; junction bases with no gene match: 7. Germline lookup yields CDR1 SGHRS and CDR2 YFSETQ. The CDR3 extends over 12 amino acids. In nucleotides, the CDR3 is TGCGCCAGCAGCTTGGGACAGGGACAAGTGACCTTC. This encodes CASSLGQGQVTF.